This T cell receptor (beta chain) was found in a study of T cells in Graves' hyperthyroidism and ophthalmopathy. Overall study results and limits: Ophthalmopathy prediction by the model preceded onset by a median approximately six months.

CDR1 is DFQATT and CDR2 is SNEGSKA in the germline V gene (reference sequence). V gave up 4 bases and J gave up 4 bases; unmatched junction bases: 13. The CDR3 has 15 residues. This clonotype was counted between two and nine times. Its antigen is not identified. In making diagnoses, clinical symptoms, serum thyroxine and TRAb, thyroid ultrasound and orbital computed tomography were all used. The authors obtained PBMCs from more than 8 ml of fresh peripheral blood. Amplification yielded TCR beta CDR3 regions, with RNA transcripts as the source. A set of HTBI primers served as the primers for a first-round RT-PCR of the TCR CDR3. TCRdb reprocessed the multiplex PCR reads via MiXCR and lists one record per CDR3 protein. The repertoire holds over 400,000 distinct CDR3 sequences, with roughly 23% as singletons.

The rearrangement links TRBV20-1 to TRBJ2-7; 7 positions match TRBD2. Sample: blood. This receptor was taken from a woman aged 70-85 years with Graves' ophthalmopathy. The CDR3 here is CSAIPIGGGPYEQYF. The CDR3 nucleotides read TGCAGTGCTATCCCCATTGGGGGAGGGCCGTACGAGCAGTACTTC.